What follows describes a single T cell receptor beta chain. This clonotype was found a few times. This receptor's antigen is unknown. No qualities accompany the bases; no much larger clone lies one base away. The data derive from a study of T cells in Graves' hyperthyroidism and ophthalmopathy (dated by TCRdb to between 2017 and 2020). In the study overall: Peripheral blood samples were taken at the time of initial diagnosis, prior to any treatment. The study also compared thyroid tissue and blood T-cell repertoires from five or six Graves' hyperthyroidism patients. The paper reports TCR Vbeta CDR3 sequencing of 130 to 150 peripheral blood samples: fewer than 50 ophthalmopathy, around 80 hyperthyroidism and about 17 progressor patients. The roughly 94 discovery patients were randomly split 7:3 into training and test sets. To identify TCR V-J signatures that set the groups apart, the researchers used a discovery cohort of more than 95 patients, made up of 40 to 45 with Graves' ophthalmopathy and some 60 with stable Graves' hyperthyroidism. An independent validation cohort of under 20 hyperthyroidism patients and approximately 15 patients who later progressed to ophthalmopathy tested prospective prediction of ophthalmopathy. After blood sampling, hyperthyroidism patients were treated with methimazole at a starting dose of 30 mg daily, and ophthalmopathy patients were treated with high-dose intravenous methylprednisolone. The study at large found these results: A 13 V-J signature model separated ophthalmopathy from stable hyperthyroidism, with around 91% sensitivity and 81.08% specificity in cross-validation and 80%/75% in testing. Most expanded thyroid clonotypes (frequency above 0.001) were also detected in blood, a finding suggesting that blood repertoires may reflect thyroid immune responses. In validation, the model predicted progression to ophthalmopathy with 65% to 71% sensitivity and 72% to 85% specificity, a median of roughly seven months before onset. No statistical method was used to fix the sample size in advance, and group allocation was not hidden from the investigators.

The TCR beta CDR3 regions were amplified from the RNA transcripts. The TCR CDR3 was subjected to a first round of RT-PCR using the HTBI primer set and the Qiagen OneStep RT-PCR kit. A second multiplex PCR round built the libraries, followed by size selection and purification. Libraries were sequenced paired-end with 100 bp reads on an Illumina HiSeq2000. Processing in the source paper ran as follows. SOAPnuke was used to process the raw data, removing reads that contained adapters or uncalled bases, had a mean Phred below 15, or lacked an exact match to the constant primer or identifier. High-quality paired reads were merged using COPE v1.2.5, and each unique nucleotide sequence was defined as a clonotype. MiTCR v1.1 was used to align the clonotypes against IMGT TRBV, TRBD and TRBJ reference segments. Analysis was restricted to V-J combinations with a frequency above 0.0001, which covered approximately 99% of repertoires. The TCS score was defined as F50 (clonal expansion) divided by E x V (chaos), with BLOSUM62-based TCRdist calculated between CDR3 peptides within each V-J. Welch's t-statistics and random forest reduced around 510 V-J features to 13, which were used in a naive Bayes classifier (R e1071). Using fastp at Q25 and MiXCR, TCRdb reprocessed the public reads and kept productive beta chains. Rows are combined by CDR3 protein, so each entry shows the most common genes and DNA. These V and J calls are TCRdb output, not the study's own analysis. A total of about 340,000 distinct CDR3 sequences appear in this sample, 15% to 20% of them only once. The top ten constitute around 54% of the sample.

A distance of 14 bases separates the germline ends of V and J, which lose 6 bases and 3 bases respectively. In the germline V gene (reference sequence), CDR1 corresponds to DFQATT and CDR2 to SNEGSKA. From cysteine to phenylalanine, the CDR3 is 13 amino acids long. Only the CDR3 part of the read is kept: 39 bases, read in frame from the first base. Stable Graves' hyperthyroidism was defined as the absence of progression to ophthalmopathy over 18 months of follow-up. Hyperthyroidism patients were newly diagnosed, with disease duration under 2 months, and aged 18 to 65 years. Patients with uncontrolled infections, other autoimmune diseases, pregnancy or lactation were excluded. Diagnoses relied on clinical symptoms, serum thyroxine and TRAb, thyroid ultrasound and orbital computed tomography. PBMCs were separated from over 9 ml of fresh peripheral blood using Ficoll-Paque density gradient centrifugation. Total RNA was extracted with Trizol reagent, and quality was checked on an Agilent 2100 Bioanalyzer.

Sequencing used blood. The chain is encoded by TRBV20-1 joined to TRBJ2-5, with TRBD2 as a weak D call on 5 bases. The receptor was isolated from a woman aged 45 to 65 with Graves' hyperthyroidism. The CDR3 region has the sequence CSAPQLGKETQYF. The DNA is TGCAGTGCGCCCCAACTAGGGAAAGAGACCCAGTACTTC.